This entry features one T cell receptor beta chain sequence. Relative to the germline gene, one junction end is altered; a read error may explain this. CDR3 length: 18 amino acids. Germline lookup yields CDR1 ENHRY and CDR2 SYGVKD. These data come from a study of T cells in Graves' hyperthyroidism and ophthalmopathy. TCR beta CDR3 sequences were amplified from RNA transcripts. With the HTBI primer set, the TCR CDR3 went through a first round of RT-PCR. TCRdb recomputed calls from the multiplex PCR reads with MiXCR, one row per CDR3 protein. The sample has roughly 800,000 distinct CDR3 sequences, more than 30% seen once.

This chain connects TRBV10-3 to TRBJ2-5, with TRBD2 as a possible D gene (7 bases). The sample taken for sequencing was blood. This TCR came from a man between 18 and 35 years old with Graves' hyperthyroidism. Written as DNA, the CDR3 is TGTGCCAGCAGTTACTCGACTGGGGGGGCCCGAAAGGGGGAGACCCAGTACTTC. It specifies CASSYSTGGARKGETQYF.